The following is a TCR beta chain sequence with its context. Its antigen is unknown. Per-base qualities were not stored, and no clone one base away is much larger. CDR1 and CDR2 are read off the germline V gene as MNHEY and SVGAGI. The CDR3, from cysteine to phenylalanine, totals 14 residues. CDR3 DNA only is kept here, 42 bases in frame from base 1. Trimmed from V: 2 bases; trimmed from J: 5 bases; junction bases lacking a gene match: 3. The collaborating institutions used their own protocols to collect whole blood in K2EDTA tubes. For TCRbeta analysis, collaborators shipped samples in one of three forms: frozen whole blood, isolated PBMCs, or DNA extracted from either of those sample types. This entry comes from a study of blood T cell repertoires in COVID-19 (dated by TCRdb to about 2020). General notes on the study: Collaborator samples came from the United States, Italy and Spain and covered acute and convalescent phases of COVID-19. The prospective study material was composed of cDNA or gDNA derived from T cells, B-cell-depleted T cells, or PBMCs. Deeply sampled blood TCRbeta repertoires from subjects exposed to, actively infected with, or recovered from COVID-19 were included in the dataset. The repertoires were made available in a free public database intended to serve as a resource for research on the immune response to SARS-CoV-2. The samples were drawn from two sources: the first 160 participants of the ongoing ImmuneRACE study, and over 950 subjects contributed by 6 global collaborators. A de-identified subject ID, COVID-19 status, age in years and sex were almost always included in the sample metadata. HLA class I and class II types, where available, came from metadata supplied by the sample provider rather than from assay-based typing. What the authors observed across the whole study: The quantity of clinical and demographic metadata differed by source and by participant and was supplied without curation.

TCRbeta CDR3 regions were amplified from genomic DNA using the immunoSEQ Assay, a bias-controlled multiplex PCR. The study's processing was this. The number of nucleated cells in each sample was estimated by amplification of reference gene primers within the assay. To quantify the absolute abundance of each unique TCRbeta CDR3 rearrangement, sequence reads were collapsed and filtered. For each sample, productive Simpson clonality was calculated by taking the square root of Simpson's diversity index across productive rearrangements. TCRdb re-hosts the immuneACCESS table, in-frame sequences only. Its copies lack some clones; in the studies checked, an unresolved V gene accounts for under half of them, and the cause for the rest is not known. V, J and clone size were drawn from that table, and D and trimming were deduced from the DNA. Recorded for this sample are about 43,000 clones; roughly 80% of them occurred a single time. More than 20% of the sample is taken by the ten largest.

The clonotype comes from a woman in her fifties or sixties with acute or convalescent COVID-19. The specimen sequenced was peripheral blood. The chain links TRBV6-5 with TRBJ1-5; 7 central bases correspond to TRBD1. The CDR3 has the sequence CASSYRTGDQPQHF. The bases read TGTGCCAGCAGTTACAGGACAGGCGATCAGCCCCAGCATTTT.